The 16 T cell receptor beta chains given below trace back to one sample, sequenced in a study of shared clonotypes between healthy human individuals. Only in-frame clones appear in the TCRdb table, and some are missing; sequencing was by immunoSEQ multiplex PCR. The sample consists of about 1.1 million clones, around 78% of them appearing once. Sequencing was done on a sample of memory CD4+ T cells from PBMCs. The subset is: CD45RA-negative fraction. These receptors all stem from a man aged 18 to 30 in good health. Some clones in this sample may be carry-over from other donors' samples.

The chain employs TRBV5-1 and TRBJ2-2, with 15 positions matching TRBD2. Trimming at V came to 5 bases and at J to 2 bases, leaving 1 base not matched to a gene. The CDR3 contains 16 residues. Germline CDR1 reads SGHRS; CDR2 reads YFSETQ. In DNA, the CDR3 is TGCGCCAGCAGGGGACTAGCGGGAGGTAACACCGGGGAGCTGTTTTTT. Protein: CASRGLAGGNTGELFF.

The chain is built from TRBV9 and TRBJ1-6; tentatively, D is TRBD1 (6 bases). Trimming removed 6 bases at V and 13 bases at J, with 17 bases between. Germline values: CDR1 SGDLS, CDR2 YYNGEE. The CDR3 has 13 residues. CDR3 sequence (DNA): TGTGCCAGCACCCGAGCAGGGGTTGCTCCCCTCCACTTT. Amino acid sequence: CASTRAGVAPLHF.

The chain recombines TRBV11-3 with TRBJ2-5; maybe TRBD1 (5 bases). From germline, CDR1 is SGHNT and CDR2 YENEEA. V was clipped by 5 bases and J by 5 bases, with 12 bases between them. The length of the CDR3 is 13 residues. As DNA, the CDR3 is TGTGCCAGCAGCCCAAAGGGGTCCGAGACCCAGTACTTC. This translates into CASSPKGSETQYF.

This sequence joins TRBV15 and TRBJ2-7, with 8 bases fitting TRBD1. The CDR3 contains 15 residues. CDR1 LNHNV and CDR2 YYDKDF come from the germline V gene (reference sequence). Trimming cost V 3 bases and J 2 bases; bases outside gene matches: 6. This CDR3 is CATSSPGQGTYEQYF. CDR3 bases: TGTGCCACCAGCAGCCCCGGACAGGGCACCTACGAGCAGTACTTC.

This clone was seen at least ten times. The rearrangement joins TRBV5-6 to TRBJ1-2, with a possible D match to TRBD1 (6 bases). The V end was cut by 4 bases, the J end by 7 bases, with 14 bases between. CDR1 and CDR2 from the germline V gene are SGHDT and YYEEEE. The CDR3 length is 13 residues. The CDR3 DNA reads TGTGCCAGCAGCAAAATAGGACAGTTTGGCTACACCTTC. This gives the protein CASSKIGQFGYTF.

This clone occurred a few times. J is TRBJ1-1 and V is TRBV7-6; tentatively, D is TRBD1 (5 bases). The length of the CDR3 is 13 residues. With 5 bases removed from V and 0 bases from J, the gap between germline ends came to 7 bases. Germline CDR1 is SGHVS and CDR2 is FNYEAQ. CDR3 nucleotides: TGTGCCAGCAGCGGACAACTGAACACTGAAGCTTTCTTT. Amino acids: CASSGQLNTEAFF.

This sequence joins TRBV19 and TRBJ1-1; perhaps TRBD1 as D (6 bases). The V and J ends lost 6 bases and 1 base respectively, with 9 bases between them. CDR1 is LNHDA and CDR2 is SQIVND in the germline V gene (reference sequence). The CDR3 is 13 amino acids. In DNA form, the CDR3 reads TGTGCCAGTAGGGCACAGGGGAACACTGAAGCTTTCTTT. It translates to CASRAQGNTEAFF.

CDR3 region: CASSQDWAGYEQYF. As DNA, the CDR3 is TGTGCCAGCAGCCAAGATTGGGCGGGCTACGAGCAGTACTTC. This chain joins TRBV14 and TRBJ2-7; maybe TRBD2 (5 bases). The length of the CDR3 is 14 residues. Trimming stripped 0 bases from V and 3 bases from J, with 9 bases between. CDR1 is SGHDN and CDR2 is FVKESK in the germline V gene. The complete variable domain, with remaining parts taken from reference TRBV14 and TRBJ2-7, reads EAGVTQFPSHSVIEKGQTVTLRCDPISGHDNLYWYRRVMGKEIKFLLHFVKESKQDESGMPNNRFLAERTGGTYSTLKVQPAELEDSGVYFCASSQDWAGYEQYFGPGTRLTVT.

This chain links TRBV11-2 with TRBJ1-3; TRBD1 aligns across 7 bases. The CDR3 is 15 residues long. V lost 5 bases and J lost 5; bases outside the gene matches: 9. The germline CDR1 and CDR2 sequences are SGHAT and FQNNGV. CDR3 nucleotide sequence: TGTGCCAGCAGCCGAGCCCCGACAGGGAGAAACACCATATATTTT. Translating it yields CASSRAPTGRNTIYF.

Turning to this clone: Compared with germline, one end of the junction differs, possibly owing to a read error. This sequence joins TRBV29-1 and TRBJ2-6; D not resolved. The CDR3 has 13 residues. Germline V gene lookup returns CDR1 SQVTM and CDR2 ANQGSEA. As DNA, the CDR3 is TGCAGCGCCAAGGGTTCTGGGACCAACGTCCTGACTTTC. This encodes CSAKGSGTNVLTF.

This clone occurred a few times. The rearrangement links TRBV5-4 to TRBJ1-2, with D hard to call. CDR1 is SGHNT and CDR2 is YYREEE in the germline V gene (reference sequence). CDR3 length: 12 residues. CDR3 in amino acids: CASRSDLRGYTF. The CDR3 region has the DNA TGTGCGTCGAGGTCGGACCTCCGGGGCTACACCTTC.

This chain links TRBV29-1 with TRBJ2-5, with 9 bases matching TRBD1. J was trimmed by 4 bases and V by 6 bases; bases with no gene match: 3. Germline V gene data show CDR1 as SQVTM and CDR2 as ANQGSEA. CDR3 size: 12 residues. Written as DNA, the CDR3 is TGCAGCGTGCGACAGGGGGTAGAGACCCAGTACTTC. Translating gives CSVRQGVETQYF.

The rearrangement uses TRBV2 and TRBJ2-6; perhaps D is TRBD1 or TRBD2 (6 bases each). The CDR3 covers 17 residues. Trimming took off 4 bases at V and 4 bases at J, with 17 bases between the two ends. Per the germline V gene, CDR1 is SNHLY and CDR2 is FYNNEI. CDR3: CASSAETGGAGANVLTF. The CDR3 DNA sequence: TGTGCCAGCAGTGCCGAGACAGGAGGGGCCGGGGCCAACGTCCTGACTTTC. The full variable domain, completed using reference TRBV2 and TRBJ2-6, is EPEVTQTPSHQVTQMGQEVILRCVPISNHLYFYWYRQILGQKVEFLVSFYNNEISEKSEIFDDQFSVERPDGSNFTLKIRSTKLEDSAMYFCASSAETGGAGANVLTFGAGSRLTVL.

This sequence joins TRBV27 and TRBJ1-2; 7 nucleotides line up with TRBD1. CDR1 and CDR2 (germline): MNHEY, SMNVEV (reference sequence). The CDR3 is made up of 15 amino acids. Losses at the gene ends were 6 bases for V and 5 bases for J; bases not matched to a gene: 12. The CDR3 DNA reads TGTGCCAGCAGAACCTACCGGGACAGCTCTTATGGCTACACCTTC. Its protein product is CASRTYRDSSYGYTF.

The rearrangement uses TRBV16 and TRBJ2-6, with TRBD1 as a possible D gene (5 bases). CDR3 length equals 13 residues. Trimming stripped 11 bases from V and 3 bases from J, with 11 bases between. CDR1 and CDR2 (germline): KGHSY, FQNENV. CDR3 sequence: CAPQGFGANVLTF. The CDR3 nucleotides are TGTGCCCCCCAGGGTTTTGGGGCCAACGTCCTGACTTTC.

In its sample, this clone was seen a few times. The V gene is TRBV9, the J gene TRBJ1-1; D remains unclear. The V gene lost 4 bases and the J gene lost 3 bases, with 7 bases spanning the gap. The CDR3 loop spans 12 amino acids. In germline, CDR1 is SGDLS, CDR2 YYNGEE. CDR3 protein: CASSISDTEAFF. CDR3 nucleotide sequence: TGTGCCAGCAGCATCAGTGACACTGAAGCTTTCTTT.